Listed below are T cell receptor beta chains from one sample, sequenced in a study of T cells in localized non-small cell lung cancer. Data came from immunoSEQ multiplex PCR; TCRdb stores just in-frame clones and leaves some out. The data show approximately 10,000 clones, roughly 82% seen once. The sequences come from peripheral blood mononuclear cells, collected before any cancer treatment. The receptors were gathered from a female donor older than 55 with stage II lung adenocarcinoma. Each CDR3 is given with its conserved first and last residue. The D gene is left open where the match is weak. Rows may omit the clone size; those that give it use once, few, many or a size class.

D gene,J gene,V gene,clone size,CDR3 protein,CDR3 DNA
.,TRBJ1-2,TRBV30,.,CAWNQDRFYGYTF,TGTGCCTGGAATCAAGACAGATTCTATGGCTACACCTTC
TRBD2,TRBJ2-1,TRBV11-2,.,CASRKPSGGYNEQFF,TGTGCCAGCAGGAAGCCTAGCGGGGGTTACAATGAGCAGTTCTTC
.,TRBJ1-3,TRBV9,.,CASSVEPGGSGNTIYF,TGTGCCAGCAGCGTAGAGCCGGGGGGCTCTGGAAACACCATATATTTT
.,TRBJ1-5,TRBV19,.,CASSMSPGGNQPQHF,TGTGCCAGTAGTATGTCCCCAGGGGGCAATCAGCCCCAGCATTTT
.,TRBJ2-5,TRBV5-1,.,CASSPVVGLQETQYF,TGCGCCAGCAGCCCGGTCGTGGGGTTACAAGAGACCCAGTACTTC
TRBD2,TRBJ2-3,TRBV4-3,.,CASSQEIRGGGDRTDTQYF,TGCGCCAGCAGCCAAGAAATCCGGGGCGGGGGAGACCGCACAGATACGCAGTATTTT
TRBD1,TRBJ1-1,TRBV30,.,CAWSERQGLGTEAFF,TGTGCCTGGAGTGAGCGACAGGGCCTGGGGACTGAAGCTTTCTTT
.,TRBJ1-2,TRBV4-2,.,CASSQTANYGYTF,TGTGCCAGCAGCCAGACAGCTAACTATGGCTACACCTTC
TRBD1,TRBJ1-2,TRBV5-6,medium-sized,CASSWGTGARANYGYTF,TGTGCCAGCAGCTGGGGGACAGGGGCCCGAGCTAACTATGGCTACACCTTC
TRBD2,TRBJ2-2,TRBV5-1,.,CASSFLAGGLGELFF,TGCGCCAGCAGCTTTCTAGCGGGGGGCCTTGGGGAGCTGTTTTTT
.,TRBJ1-2,TRBV23-1,.,CASSQSRGGTYTF,TGCGCCAGCAGTCAATCGAGAGGAGGTACCTACACCTTC
.,TRBJ1-5,TRBV6-6,.,CASSYTVGKNQPQHF,TGTGCCAGCAGTTACACGGTAGGGAAGAATCAGCCCCAGCATTTT
TRBD2,TRBJ2-1,TRBV10-3,.,CATGLAHYNEQFF,TGTGCCACCGGACTAGCGCATTACAATGAGCAGTTCTTC
.,TRBJ1-1,TRBV7-2,.,CASTSGRHTEAFF,TGTGCCAGCACGTCGGGTCGGCACACTGAAGCTTTCTTT
.,TRBJ2-2,TRBV19,.,CASSWAEYGELFF,TGTGCCAGTAGTTGGGCGGAGTACGGGGAGCTGTTTTTT
.,TRBJ1-4,TRBV7-2,.,CASSLEPGPRNEKLFF,TGTGCCAGCAGCTTAGAACCAGGCCCCCGTAATGAAAAACTGTTTTTT
.,TRBJ1-4,TRBV5-1,.,CASSRGATNEKLFF,TGCGCCAGCAGCAGGGGGGCAACTAATGAAAAACTGTTTTTT
TRBD1,TRBJ2-7,TRBV5-4,.,CASSSAGQGYEQYF,TGTGCCAGCAGTTCGGCGGGACAGGGTTACGAGCAGTACTTC
TRBD1,TRBJ2-7,TRBV10-3,.,CATGQGADEQYF,TGTGCCACCGGACAGGGGGCCGACGAGCAGTACTTC
TRBD1,TRBJ1-2,TRBV6-7,.,CASSQNRGQVDYGYTF,TGTGCCAGCAGTCAGAACAGGGGGCAAGTGGACTATGGCTACACCTTC
.,TRBJ2-5,TRBV27,.,CASSLSRQSQETQYF,TGTGCCAGCAGTTTAAGCCGGCAGTCTCAAGAGACCCAGTACTTC
.,TRBJ2-1,TRBV9,.,CASSVGGLSNEQFF,TGTGCCAGCAGCGTAGGTGGCCTCTCCAATGAGCAGTTCTTC
.,TRBJ1-1,TRBV11-2,.,CASSSRQGNTEAFF,TGTGCCAGCAGCTCAAGACAAGGGAACACTGAAGCTTTCTTT
TRBD1,TRBJ2-7,TRBV7-9,.,CASSLTGVNYEQYF,TGTGCCAGCAGCTTAACAGGGGTAAACTACGAGCAGTACTTC
.,TRBJ2-6,TRBV28,.,CASSFHGDGANVLTF,TGTGCCAGCAGTTTTCACGGGGACGGGGCCAACGTCCTGACTTTC
.,TRBJ2-1,TRBV6-6,once,CASRGQWEQFF,TGTGCCAGCAGGGGCCAATGGGAGCAGTTCTTC
.,TRBJ2-3,TRBV19,.,CASSYYRKKYF,TGTGCCAGTAGTTACTATCGGAAGAAGTATTTT
.,TRBJ1-2,TRBV30,.,CAWSVWGARGYTF,TGTGCCTGGAGTGTGTGGGGGGCGCGTGGCTACACCTTC
.,TRBJ2-6,TRBV2,once,CASSGGRGRSGANVLTF,TGTGCCAGCAGTGGGGGGCGGGGACGCTCTGGGGCCAACGTCCTGACTTTC
.,TRBJ2-5,TRBV7-2,.,CASSLVQTQYF,TGTGCCAGCAGCTTAGTGCAGACCCAGTACTTC
.,TRBJ1-1,TRBV4-2,.,CASSQGERVARNMEAFF,TGTGCCAGCAGCCAAGGAGAGCGGGTCGCCCGCAACATGGAAGCTTTCTTT
.,TRBJ2-5,TRBV29-1,.,CSYTRGLETQYF,TGCAGCTACACCAGGGGTTTAGAGACCCAGTACTTC
TRBD1,TRBJ1-2,TRBV6-5,.,CASGTEHGYTF,TGTGCCAGCGGGACAGAACATGGCTACACCTTC
.,TRBJ1-1,TRBV9,.,CASSPSGGPGTEAFF,TGTGCCAGCAGCCCTAGCGGGGGGCCCGGCACTGAAGCTTTCTTT
.,TRBJ1-2,TRBV22-1,.,CPGRQEARKTYGYTF,TGTCCTGGGAGACAGGAAGCGAGAAAGACCTATGGCTACACCTTC
TRBD2,TRBJ2-3,TRBV7-3,.,CASSLIGTSGVITDTQYF,TGTGCCAGCAGCTTAATCGGGACTAGCGGGGTCATCACAGATACGCAGTATTTT
.,TRBJ2-4,TRBV7-9,.,CASSLMAGKNIQYF,TGTGCCAGCAGCTTAATGGCGGGGAAAAACATTCAGTACTTC
.,TRBJ1-5,TRBV5-1,.,CASSLLGNSNQPQHF,TGCGCCAGCAGCTTATTGGGGAATAGCAATCAGCCCCAGCATTTT
TRBD1,TRBJ2-2,TRBV7-9,once,CASSPRWDRGRNTGELFF,TGTGCCAGCAGCCCTCGCTGGGACAGGGGGAGGAACACCGGGGAGCTGTTTTTT
.,TRBJ1-2,TRBV11-2,.,CASSLGVYGYTF,TGTGCCAGCAGCTTAGGGGTTTATGGCTACACCTTC